The 28 T cell receptor beta chains listed next were all sequenced from one sample in a study of blood T cell repertoires in COVID-19. TCRdb's table, derived via immunoSEQ multiplex PCR, lists solely in-frame clones and lacks some. The table includes fewer than 75,000 clones, 90% detected once. Sequenced input: peripheral blood. The source of these receptors is a human donor in a cohort sampled during active COVID-19.

The V and J genes are TRBV9 and TRBJ1-2; 8 bases are a match to TRBD1. Germline trimming cut 4 bases from V and 0 bases from J; bases unmatched to any gene: 8. The CDR3 contains 16 residues. From germline, CDR1 is SGDLS and CDR2 YYNGEE. The CDR3 reads CASSYDRGRPNYGYTF. CDR3 bases: TGTGCCAGCAGCTACGACAGGGGAAGGCCTAACTATGGCTACACCTTC.

To note about this clone: The sample holds other DNA sequences that translate to the same CDR3. This sequence joins TRBV7-2 and TRBJ2-7; 9 bases map to TRBD1. This CDR3 is 14 amino acids long. CDR1 is SGHTA, CDR2 FQGNSA, per germline. Germline trimming cut 5 bases from V and 1 base from J; bases unmatched to any gene: 3. CDR3 sequence reads: CASSPDRGSYEQYF. CDR3 bases: TGTGCCAGCAGCCCGGACAGGGGATCCTACGAGCAGTACTTC.

The chain joins TRBV27 to TRBJ2-7; 10 bases are shared with TRBD2. CDR1 and CDR2 (germline): MNHEY, SMNVEV (reference sequence). The CDR3 loop spans 13 amino acids. V was clipped by 5 bases and J by 6 bases; unmatched bases: 4. The CDR3: CASSPWTSGEQYF. CDR3 nucleotide sequence: TGTGCCAGCAGTCCTTGGACTAGCGGCGAGCAGTACTTC.

The gene calls are TRBV29-1 and TRBJ2-1, with 7 bases matching TRBD2. Trimming removed 4 bases from V and 5 bases from J; junction bases left unmatched: 8. The CDR3 has 14 residues. CDR1 is SQVTM and CDR2 is ANQGSEA in the germline V gene. The CDR3 nucleotides are TGCAGCGTTGTGGGACGGGAGGCCGACAATGAGCAGTTCTTC. It encodes CSVVGREADNEQFF.

This chain uses TRBV6-5 with TRBJ2-7; 7 bases map to TRBD1. Germline V gives CDR1 MNHEY, CDR2 SVGAGI. J was trimmed by 2 bases and V by 5 bases; bases with no gene match: 6. The CDR3 sequence is 14 residues long. For the CDR3, the DNA is TGTGCCAGCAGTCGGCGACAGGGTACCTACGAGCAGTACTTC. Its translation: CASSRRQGTYEQYF.

The J gene is TRBJ2-7, the V gene TRBV27, with no clear D. The CDR3 has 14 residues. CDR1 and CDR2 (germline): MNHEY, SMNVEV (reference sequence). Deletions cut 2 bases from V and 6 bases from J, with 14 bases between. CDR3 loop: CASSLTPEVPEQYF. CDR3 nucleotides: TGTGCCAGCAGTTTAACCCCCGAGGTGCCCGAGCAGTACTTC.

The chain recombines TRBV5-6 with TRBJ1-3, with D unresolved. V was clipped by 1 base and J by 0 bases, with 8 bases between them. CDR3 length: 15 amino acids. Germline V gene lookup returns CDR1 SGHDT and CDR2 YYEEEE. This chain's CDR3 is CASSLLAGSGNTIYF. The CDR3 nucleotides read TGTGCCAGCAGCTTGCTAGCAGGCTCTGGAAACACCATATATTTT.

The chain uses TRBV6-2 or TRBV6-3 and TRBJ2-7; TRBD2 matches 8 bases. Germline V gene lookup returns CDR1 MNHEY and CDR2 SVGEGT. J lost 2 bases, V lost 5 bases, and 8 bases had no gene match. The CDR3 length is 15 residues. CDR3: CASSRLSGGPYEQYF. The CDR3 nucleotides are TGTGCCAGCAGTCGTCTGTCGGGAGGGCCCTACGAGCAGTACTTC.

This chain uses TRBV9 with TRBJ2-1, with no clear D. V lost 4 bases and J lost 8, with 7 bases in between. Germline loops: CDR1 SGDLS, CDR2 YYNGEE. The CDR3 runs 11 residues. As DNA, the CDR3 is TGTGCCAGCAGCTCCCAATATGAGCAGTTCTTC. Protein: CASSSQYEQFF.

The chain recombines TRBV7-8 with TRBJ2-7; D is ambiguous. Germline V gene sequence: CDR1 SGHVS, CDR2 FQNEAQ. This CDR3 comprises 13 residues. V gave up 1 base and J gave up 6 bases, with 10 bases separating them. The CDR3 here is CASSLGHDSEQYF. CDR3 DNA sequence: TGTGCCAGCAGCTTAGGGCACGACTCCGAGCAGTACTTC.

CDR3 sequence reads: CASSFAGSSYEQYF. CDR3 sequence (DNA): TGTGCCAGCAGTTTCGCCGGGAGCTCCTACGAGCAGTACTTC. V is TRBV28 and J is TRBJ2-7, with TRBD2 as a possible D gene (6 bases). Trimming took 3 bases from V and 0 from J, leaving 9 bases between them. Germline lookup yields CDR1 MDHEN and CDR2 SYDVKM. This CDR3 region has 14 residues. The variable domain in full, completed from reference TRBV28 and TRBJ2-7, reads DVKVTQSSRYLVKRTGEKVFLECVQDMDHENMFWYRQDPGLGLRLIYFSYDVKMKEKGDIPEGYSVSREKKERFSLILESASTNQTSMYLCASSFAGSSYEQYFGPGTRLTVT.

Here the CDR3 DNA reads TGTGCCAGCAGCCAAGAATCGTCAGACGAGCAGTACTTC. Translating gives CASSQESSDEQYF. The chain joins TRBV14 to TRBJ2-7; D unresolved. The V gene's germline CDR1 is SGHDN and CDR2 FVKESK. Trimming removed 0 bases at V and 5 bases at J, with 8 bases between. The CDR3 has 13 residues. Complete variable domain (other parts from reference TRBV14 and TRBJ2-7): EAGVTQFPSHSVIEKGQTVTLRCDPISGHDNLYWYRRVMGKEIKFLLHFVKESKQDESGMPNNRFLAERTGGTYSTLKVQPAELEDSGVYFCASSQESSDEQYFGPGTRLTVT.

This clone has only one observation. The chain employs TRBV19 and TRBJ1-1, with 7 bases aligning to TRBD1. Germline V gives CDR1 LNHDA, CDR2 SQIVND (reference sequence). Losses at the gene ends were 7 bases for V and 4 bases for J; bases not matched to a gene: 6. The CDR3 contains 13 residues. The CDR3 nucleotides are TGTGCCAGTACCGTCGACAGGGCCACTGAAGCTTTCTTT. Amino acids: CASTVDRATEAFF.

The chain has TRBV5-6 and TRBJ1-6; D remains unclear. Germline V gives CDR1 SGHDT, CDR2 YYEEEE. V was trimmed by 0 bases and J by 14 bases, leaving 12 bases between them. CDR3 length equals 13 residues. CDR3 in DNA: TGTGCCAGCAGCTTGGGACGGGAGCGGTCCCTCCACTTT. Its protein is CASSLGRERSLHF.

This chain uses TRBV5-4 with TRBJ2-6, with a possible D match to TRBD2 (6 bases). CDR1 is SGHNT, CDR2 YYREEE, per germline (reference sequence). The CDR3 length is 16 residues. V lost 0 bases to trimming and J lost 2 bases, with 9 bases between them. The CDR3 protein is CASSLDGGTGANVLTF. The DNA of the CDR3 is TGTGCCAGCAGCTTGGATGGAGGGACTGGGGCCAACGTCCTGACTTTC.

This sequence joins TRBV19 and TRBJ2-1, with a weak D call TRBD2 (6 bases). Trimming stripped 0 bases from V and 8 bases from J, with 14 bases between. Germline loops: CDR1 LNHDA, CDR2 SQIVND (reference sequence). CDR3 length equals 15 residues. CDR3 bases: TGTGCCAGTAGTATAGAGGACGGGAGAAGCTATGAGCAGTTCTTC. It codes for CASSIEDGRSYEQFF.

This clone showed up just once. The gene calls are TRBV6-6 and TRBJ2-1; D is perhaps TRBD2 (6 bases). CDR1 is MNHNY, CDR2 SVGAGI, per germline (reference sequence). This CDR3 is built from 13 residues. V shed 0 bases and J shed 9 bases, with 9 bases lying between them. CDR3 in DNA: TGTGCCAGCAGTTACTCCTCTAGCGTTGAGCAGTTCTTC. Amino acid sequence: CASSYSSSVEQFF.

V is TRBV19 and J is TRBJ1-3, with a weak D call TRBD1 (6 bases). V was cut by 8 bases and J by 0 bases, with 14 bases left in between. The germline V gene encodes CDR1 LNHDA and CDR2 SQIVND (reference sequence). There are 15 residues in the CDR3. CDR3 DNA: TGTGCCAGTTCGATACAGGGACCCTCTGGAAACACCATATATTTT. Translating gives CASSIQGPSGNTIYF.

The gene calls are TRBV5-1 and TRBJ2-1; D possibly corresponds to TRBD2 (6 bases). The germline V gene encodes CDR1 SGHRS and CDR2 YFSETQ. V lost 0 bases and J 2 bases, leaving 15 bases between the germline ends. CDR3 length: 17 residues. CDR3 bases: TGCGCCAGCAGCTTGGCCGGCGGGACCTTCGCCTACAATGAGCAGTTCTTC. Encoded protein: CASSLAGGTFAYNEQFF.

This sequence joins TRBV21-1 and TRBJ2-3; TRBD2, the table's D call, was not compared with the DNA. TRBV21-1 is an annotated pseudogene. This CDR3 region has 15 residues. The CDR3 loop reads CASSKAGDPSDTQYF. The CDR3 coding sequence is TGTGCCAGCAGCAAAGCAGGAGACCCATCAGATACGCAGTATTTT.

The chain has TRBV7-3 and TRBJ1-1, with 7 bases that match TRBD1. V gave up 5 bases and J gave up 4 bases; unmatched junction bases: 7. This CDR3 comprises 14 residues. Per the germline V gene, CDR1 is SGHTA and CDR2 is FQGTGA. The CDR3 reads CASSRTGERTEAFF. The CDR3 nucleotides are TGTGCCAGCAGCCGTACAGGGGAACGCACTGAAGCTTTCTTT.

CDR3 DNA sequence: TGCGCCAGCAGCGGGACAGGAAAAGAGACCCAGTACTTC. Translation: CASSGTGKETQYF. V is TRBV5-1 and J is TRBJ2-5, with 8 bases lining up with TRBD1. The germline gives CDR1 SGHRS, CDR2 YFSETQ. The V segment lost 4 bases and the J segment 3 bases; nucleotides outside the gene matches: 2. The CDR3 is 13 amino acids.

The V call is TRBV7-9, the J call TRBJ2-7, with a weak D call TRBD1 (6 bases). V lost 0 bases and J 3 bases, leaving 18 bases between the germline ends. The CDR3 is 17 residues long. Germline loops: CDR1 SEHNR, CDR2 FQNEAQ (reference sequence). The CDR3 reads CASSLAGAGKGNYEQYF. The CDR3 DNA reads as TGTGCCAGCAGCTTAGCGGGGGCAGGGAAAGGAAACTACGAGCAGTACTTC.

The J gene is TRBJ2-7, the V gene TRBV19; TRBD2 aligns across 11 bases. V was clipped by 5 bases and J by 1 base; unmatched bases: 4. CDR3 length: 15 amino acids. The germline V gene has CDR1 LNHDA and CDR2 SQIVND (reference sequence). This chain's CDR3 is CASSGGTSGSYEQYF. The CDR3 DNA is TGTGCCAGTAGTGGCGGGACTAGCGGTTCCTACGAGCAGTACTTC. Filled out from reference TRBV19 and TRBJ2-7, the complete variable domain reads DGGITQSPKYLFRKEGQNVTLSCEQNLNHDAMYWYRQDPGQGLRLIYYSQIVNDFQKGDIAEGYSVSREKKESFPLTVTSAQKNPTAFYLCASSGGTSGSYEQYFGPGTRLTVT.

The chain recombines TRBV7-8 with TRBJ1-2; tentative D call: TRBD1 (5 bases). Germline V gene data show CDR1 as SGHVS and CDR2 as FQNEAQ. The CDR3 is 18 amino acids. The germline V and J ends were trimmed by 1 base and 4 bases, with 22 bases remaining between them. The CDR3 DNA reads as TGTGCCAGCAGCTTAGAGGAAGCCGGGTACAGGTTGAGCTATGGCTACACCTTC. It translates to CASSLEEAGYRLSYGYTF.

V and J are TRBV6-2 or TRBV6-3 and TRBJ2-7, with a possible D match to TRBD2 (6 bases). This CDR3 region has 15 residues. The V gene's germline CDR1 is MNHEY and CDR2 SVGEGT. V was pared by 3 bases and J by 5 bases, with 17 bases between. The CDR3: CASSYYRRGKDEQYF. The CDR3 DNA follows: TGTGCCAGCAGTTATTATCGGAGGGGAAAGGACGAGCAGTACTTC.

The chain recombines TRBV5-4 with TRBJ2-7; 7 bases are shared with TRBD1. The germline V gene encodes CDR1 SGHNT and CDR2 YYREEE (reference sequence). V lost 0 bases and J lost 3; bases outside the gene matches: 6. The length of the CDR3 is 15 residues. CDR3 in amino acids: CASSLGQGRVYEQYF. The CDR3 region has the DNA TGTGCCAGCAGCTTGGGACAGGGTAGGGTCTACGAGCAGTACTTC. Based on the CDR3 plus reference TRBV5-4 and TRBJ2-7, the full variable domain is ETGVTQSPTHLIKTRGQQVTLRCSSQSGHNTVSWYQQALGQGPQFIFQYYREEENGRGNFPPRFSGLQFPNYSSELNVNALELDDSALYLCASSLGQGRVYEQYFGPGTRLTVT.

The chain couples TRBV5-4 to TRBJ2-1; TRBD2 agrees at 8 bases. This CDR3 comprises 15 residues. Germline CDR1 reads SGHNT; CDR2 reads YYREEE (reference sequence). The ends lost 0 bases at V and 4 bases at J; junction bases unmatched: 3. This chain's CDR3 is CASSLDVAGYNEQFF. The DNA for the CDR3 is TGTGCCAGCAGCTTGGATGTAGCGGGATACAATGAGCAGTTCTTC.